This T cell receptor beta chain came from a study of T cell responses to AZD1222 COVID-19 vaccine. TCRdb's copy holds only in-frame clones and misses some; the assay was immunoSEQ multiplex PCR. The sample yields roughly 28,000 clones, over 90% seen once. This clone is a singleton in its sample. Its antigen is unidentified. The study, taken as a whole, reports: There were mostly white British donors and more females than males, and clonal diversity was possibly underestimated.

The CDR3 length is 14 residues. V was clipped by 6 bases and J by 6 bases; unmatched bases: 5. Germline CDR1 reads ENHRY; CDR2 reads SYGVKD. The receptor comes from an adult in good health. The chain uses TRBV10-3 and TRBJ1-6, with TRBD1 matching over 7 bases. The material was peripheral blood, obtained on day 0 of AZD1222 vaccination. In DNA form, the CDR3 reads TGTGCCATCAGGGAGGGGGCCGGTAATTCACCCCTCCACTTT. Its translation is CAIREGAGNSPLHF.